These T cell receptor beta chains were read from a single sample in a study of graft-versus-host responses after intestinal transplantation. Libraries were prepared by immunoSEQ multiplex PCR; TCRdb keeps only in-frame clonotypes and omits some of them. The sample has some 13,000 clones, approximately 40% seen once. This specimen was alloreactive CD4+ T cells from a mixed lymphocyte reaction culture, taken before intestinal transplant. Source of these receptors: a human patient who received an intestinal transplant. The conserved cysteine and the conserved F or W are not part of the CDR3 here. Fields, in order: V gene, CDR3 protein.

V: TRBV11-2
CDR3: ASSTRNRATEAF

V: TRBV29-1
CDR3: SVAPGTANTEAF

V: TRBV6-6
CDR3: ASAQGDNYGYT

V: TRBV2
CDR3: ASSVGINTEAF

V: TRBV7-2
CDR3: ASSLQSGGAGETQY

V: TRBV7-9
CDR3: ASSYGQGSQPQH

V: TRBV30
CDR3: AWSAIAGTGLSNQPQH

V: TRBV6-5
CDR3: ASSPGGWNYEQY

V: TRBV4-3
CDR3: ASSQDLSQGAATNEKLF

V: TRBV7-8
CDR3: ASSPSLFEGS

V: TRBV2
CDR3: ASMRGTAYSGANVLT

V: TRBV11-3
CDR3: ASSWGGSGQGRYGYT

V: TRBV30
CDR3: AWSETSGTDTQY

V: TRBV2
CDR3: ASKGGVTTNTGELF

V: TRBV29-1
CDR3: SAGWGLREYEQY

V: TRBV4-3
CDR3: ASSPLPGLAGGLNEQF

V: TRBV7-9
CDR3: ASSLKAGQGSGGYT

V: TRBV6-5
CDR3: ASSQSGSYGYT

V: TRBV2
CDR3: ASRGQAPGSYGYT

V: TRBV27
CDR3: ASSPGLAGGLYEQY

V: TRBV18
CDR3: ASSPRQGSTDTQY

V: TRBV29-1
CDR3: SVERGVLNNEQF

V: TRBV4-1
CDR3: ASSQGENQPQH